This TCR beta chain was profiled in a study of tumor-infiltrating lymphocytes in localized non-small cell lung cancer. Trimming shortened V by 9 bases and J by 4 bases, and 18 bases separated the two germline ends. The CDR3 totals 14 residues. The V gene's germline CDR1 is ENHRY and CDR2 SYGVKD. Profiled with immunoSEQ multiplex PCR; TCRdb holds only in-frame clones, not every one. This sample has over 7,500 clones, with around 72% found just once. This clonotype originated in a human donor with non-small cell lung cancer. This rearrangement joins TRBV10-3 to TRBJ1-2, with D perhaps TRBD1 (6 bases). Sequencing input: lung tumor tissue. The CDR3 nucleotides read TGTGCCATAGCCCATTCGGGGGGCGGCTATGGCTACACCTTC. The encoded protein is CAIAHSGGGYGYTF.